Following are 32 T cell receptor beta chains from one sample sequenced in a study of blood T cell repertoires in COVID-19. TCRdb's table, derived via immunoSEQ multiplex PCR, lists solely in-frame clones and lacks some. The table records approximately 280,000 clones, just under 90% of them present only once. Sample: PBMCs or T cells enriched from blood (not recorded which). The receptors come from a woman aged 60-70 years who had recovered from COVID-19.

The CDR3 loop reads CASSEPEGFTEAFF. The CDR3 DNA is TGTGCCAGCAGTGAACCCGAGGGATTCACTGAAGCTTTCTTT. The J gene is TRBJ1-1, the V gene TRBV2, with no clear D. There are 14 residues in the CDR3. Trimming removed 2 bases from V and 4 bases from J, with 11 bases in between. Per germline, CDR1 SNHLY and CDR2 FYNNEI. Full variable domain (missing parts from reference TRBV2 and TRBJ1-1): EPEVTQTPSHQVTQMGQEVILRCVPISNHLYFYWYRQILGQKVEFLVSFYNNEISEKSEIFDDQFSVERPDGSNFTLKIRSTKLEDSAMYFCASSEPEGFTEAFFGQGTRLTVV.

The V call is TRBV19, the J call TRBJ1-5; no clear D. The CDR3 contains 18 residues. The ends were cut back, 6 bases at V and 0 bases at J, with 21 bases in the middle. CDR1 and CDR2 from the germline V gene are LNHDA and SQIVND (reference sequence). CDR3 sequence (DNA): TGTGCCAGTAGCCCAGGCGGGGTCCGAAGCTATAGCAATCAGCCCCAGCATTTT. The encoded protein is CASSPGGVRSYSNQPQHF.

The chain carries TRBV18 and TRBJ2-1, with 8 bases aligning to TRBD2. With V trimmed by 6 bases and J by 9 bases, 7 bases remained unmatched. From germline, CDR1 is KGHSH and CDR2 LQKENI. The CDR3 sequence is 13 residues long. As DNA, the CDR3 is TGTGCCAGCTCCCGGGGGGGCCAGAGTGAGCAGTTCTTC. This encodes CASSRGGQSEQFF.

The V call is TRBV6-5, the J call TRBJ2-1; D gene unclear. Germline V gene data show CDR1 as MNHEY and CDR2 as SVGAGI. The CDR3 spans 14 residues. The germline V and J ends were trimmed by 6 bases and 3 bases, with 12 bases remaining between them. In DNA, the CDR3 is TGTGCCAGCAGCCCCCCCCCTCTCTACAATGAGCAGTTCTTC. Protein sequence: CASSPPPLYNEQFF.

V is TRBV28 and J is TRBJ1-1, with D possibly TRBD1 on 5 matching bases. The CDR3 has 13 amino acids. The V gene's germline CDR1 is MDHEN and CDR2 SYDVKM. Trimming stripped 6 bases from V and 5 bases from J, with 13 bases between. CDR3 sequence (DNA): TGTGCCAGCAGCCCACGGGGGTGGACTGAAGCTTTCTTT. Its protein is CASSPRGWTEAFF. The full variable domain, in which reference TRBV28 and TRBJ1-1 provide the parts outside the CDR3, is DVKVTQSSRYLVKRTGEKVFLECVQDMDHENMFWYRQDPGLGLRLIYFSYDVKMKEKGDIPEGYSVSREKKERFSLILESASTNQTSMYLCASSPRGWTEAFFGQGTRLTVV.

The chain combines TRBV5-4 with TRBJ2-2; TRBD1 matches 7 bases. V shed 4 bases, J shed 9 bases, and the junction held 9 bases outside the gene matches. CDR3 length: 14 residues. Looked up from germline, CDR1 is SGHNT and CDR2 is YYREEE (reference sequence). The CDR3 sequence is CASSPKGAPRELFF. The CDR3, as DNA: TGTGCCAGCAGCCCAAAGGGGGCCCCCCGGGAGCTGTTTTTT.

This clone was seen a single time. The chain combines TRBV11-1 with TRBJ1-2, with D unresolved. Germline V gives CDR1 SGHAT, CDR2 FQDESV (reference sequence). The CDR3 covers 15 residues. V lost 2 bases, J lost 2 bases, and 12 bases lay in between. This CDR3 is CASSLSGRENYGYTF. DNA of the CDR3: TGTGCCAGCAGCTTATCCGGGAGAGAAAACTATGGCTACACCTTC.

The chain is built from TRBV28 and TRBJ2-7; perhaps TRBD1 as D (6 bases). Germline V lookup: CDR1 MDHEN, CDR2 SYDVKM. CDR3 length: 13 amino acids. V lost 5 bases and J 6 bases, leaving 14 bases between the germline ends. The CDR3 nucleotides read TGTGCCAGCAGTGTAGACAGGAGGCGCGAGCAGTACTTC. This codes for CASSVDRRREQYF.

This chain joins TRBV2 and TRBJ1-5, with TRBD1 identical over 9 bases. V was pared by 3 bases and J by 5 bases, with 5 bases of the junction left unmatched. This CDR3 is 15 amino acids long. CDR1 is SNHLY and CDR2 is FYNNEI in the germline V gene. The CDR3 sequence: CASSELGTGHQPQHF. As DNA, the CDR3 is TGTGCCAGCAGTGAGCTCGGGACAGGGCATCAGCCCCAGCATTTT.

The CDR3 here is CASSLFQGRETQYF. Written as DNA, the CDR3 is TGTGCCAGCAGTCTTTTTCAGGGTCGGGAGACCCAGTACTTC. The chain has TRBV6-5 and TRBJ2-5; D perhaps matches TRBD1 (5 bases). V was trimmed by 5 bases and J by 5 bases, leaving 15 bases between them. The CDR3 is 14 amino acids. Germline loops: CDR1 MNHEY, CDR2 SVGAGI.

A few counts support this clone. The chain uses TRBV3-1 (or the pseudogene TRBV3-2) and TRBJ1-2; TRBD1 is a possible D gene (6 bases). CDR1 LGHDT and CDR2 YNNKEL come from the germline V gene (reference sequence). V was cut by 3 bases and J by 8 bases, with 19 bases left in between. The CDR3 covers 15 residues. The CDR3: CASSQTVNTGNGYTF. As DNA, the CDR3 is TGTGCCAGCAGCCAGACAGTTAACACAGGGAACGGCTACACCTTC.

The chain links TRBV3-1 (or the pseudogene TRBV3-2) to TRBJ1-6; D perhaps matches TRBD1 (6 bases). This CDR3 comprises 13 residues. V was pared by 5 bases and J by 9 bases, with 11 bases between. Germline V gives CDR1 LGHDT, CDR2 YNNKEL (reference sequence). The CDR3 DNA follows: TGTGCCAGCAGCTCCCTCAGGGGTTCACCCCTCCACTTT. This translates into CASSSLRGSPLHF.

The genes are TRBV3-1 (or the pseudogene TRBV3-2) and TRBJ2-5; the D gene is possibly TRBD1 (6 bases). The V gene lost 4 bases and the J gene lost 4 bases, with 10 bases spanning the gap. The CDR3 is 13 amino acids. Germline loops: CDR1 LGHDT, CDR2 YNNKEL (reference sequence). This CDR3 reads CASSLRDTETQYF. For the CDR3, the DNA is TGTGCCAGCAGCCTCCGGGACACAGAGACCCAGTACTTC.

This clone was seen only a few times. The CDR3 reads CASSSLEAGSYEQFF. In DNA, the CDR3 is TGTGCCAGCAGCTCCTTAGAGGCGGGGAGCTATGAGCAGTTCTTC. The chain carries TRBV11-3 and TRBJ2-1; D may be TRBD2 (6 bases). Trimming took off 4 bases at V and 8 bases at J, with 18 bases between the two ends. Per the germline V gene, CDR1 is SGHNT and CDR2 is YENEEA. The CDR3 runs to 15 residues.

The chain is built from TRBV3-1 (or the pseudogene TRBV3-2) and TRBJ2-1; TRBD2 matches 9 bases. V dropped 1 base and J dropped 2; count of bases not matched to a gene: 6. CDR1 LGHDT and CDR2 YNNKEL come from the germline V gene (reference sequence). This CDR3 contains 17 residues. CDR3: CASSQGSAGGTYNEQFF. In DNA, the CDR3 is TGTGCCAGCAGCCAAGGATCTGCGGGAGGGACCTACAATGAGCAGTTCTTC.

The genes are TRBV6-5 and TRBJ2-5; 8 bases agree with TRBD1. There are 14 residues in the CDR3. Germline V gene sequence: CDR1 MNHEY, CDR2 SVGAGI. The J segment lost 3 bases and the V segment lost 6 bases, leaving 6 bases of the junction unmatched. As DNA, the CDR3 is TGTGCCAGCAGAGCCACAGGGGGAGAAGAGACCCAGTACTTC. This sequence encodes CASRATGGEETQYF.

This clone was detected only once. The CDR3 bases are TGTGCCAGCAGCCAAGAGAATAGCGGGGGGCCGGGTCTTTATGAGCAGTTCTTC. As protein: CASSQENSGGPGLYEQFF. V is TRBV4-2 and J is TRBJ2-1; 10 bases line up with TRBD2. Looked up from germline, CDR1 is LGHNA and CDR2 is YNFKEQ. The CDR3 totals 18 residues. V was clipped by 0 bases and J by 8 bases; unmatched bases: 13.

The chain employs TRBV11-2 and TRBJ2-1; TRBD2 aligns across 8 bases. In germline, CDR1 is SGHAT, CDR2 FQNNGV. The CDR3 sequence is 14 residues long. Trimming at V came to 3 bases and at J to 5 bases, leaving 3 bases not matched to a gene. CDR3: CASSFGTRDNEQFF. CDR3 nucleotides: TGTGCCAGCAGCTTTGGGACTAGGGACAATGAGCAGTTCTTC.

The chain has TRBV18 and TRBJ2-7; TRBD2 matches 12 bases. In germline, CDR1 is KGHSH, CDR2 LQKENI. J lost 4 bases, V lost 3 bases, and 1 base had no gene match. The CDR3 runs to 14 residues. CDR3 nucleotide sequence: TGTGCCAGCTCACCGGGACTAGCGGGTTACGAGCAGTACTTC. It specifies CASSPGLAGYEQYF.

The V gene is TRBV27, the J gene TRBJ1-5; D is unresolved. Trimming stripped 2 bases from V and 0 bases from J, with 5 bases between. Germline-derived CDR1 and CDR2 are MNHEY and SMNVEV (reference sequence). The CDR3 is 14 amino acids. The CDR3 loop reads CASSLQYSNQPQHF. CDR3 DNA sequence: TGTGCCAGCAGTTTACAGTATAGCAATCAGCCCCAGCATTTT.

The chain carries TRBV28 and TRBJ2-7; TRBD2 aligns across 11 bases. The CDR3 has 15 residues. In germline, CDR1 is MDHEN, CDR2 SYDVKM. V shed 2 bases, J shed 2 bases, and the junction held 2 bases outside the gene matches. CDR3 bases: TGTGCCAGCAGTTTAGTACTAGCGGGGGCCTACGAGCAGTACTTC. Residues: CASSLVLAGAYEQYF.

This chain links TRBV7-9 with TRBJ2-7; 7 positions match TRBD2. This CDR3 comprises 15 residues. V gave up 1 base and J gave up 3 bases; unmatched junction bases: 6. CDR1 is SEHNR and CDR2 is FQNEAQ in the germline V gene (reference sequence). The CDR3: CASSLGVGTNYEQYF. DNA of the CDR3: TGTGCCAGCAGCTTAGGTGTCGGGACTAACTACGAGCAGTACTTC.

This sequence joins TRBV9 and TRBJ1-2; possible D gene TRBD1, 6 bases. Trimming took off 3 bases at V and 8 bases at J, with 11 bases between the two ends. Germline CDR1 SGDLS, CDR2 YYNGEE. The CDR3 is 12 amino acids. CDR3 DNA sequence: TGTGCCAGCAGCGGAAACAGGGACGGCTACACCTTC. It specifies CASSGNRDGYTF.

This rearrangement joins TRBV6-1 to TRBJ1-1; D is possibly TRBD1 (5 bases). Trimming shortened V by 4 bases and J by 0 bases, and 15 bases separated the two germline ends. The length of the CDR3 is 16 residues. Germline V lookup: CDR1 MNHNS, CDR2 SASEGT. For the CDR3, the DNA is TGTGCCAGCAGTGCCGCGGGACTCAGCATGAACACTGAAGCTTTCTTT. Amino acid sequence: CASSAAGLSMNTEAFF.

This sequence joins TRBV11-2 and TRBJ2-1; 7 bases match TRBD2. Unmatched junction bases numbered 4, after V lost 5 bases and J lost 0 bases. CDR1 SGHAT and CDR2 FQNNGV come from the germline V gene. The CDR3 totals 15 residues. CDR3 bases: TGTGCCAGCAGCCTAGCGGAGAGCTCCTACAATGAGCAGTTCTTC. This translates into CASSLAESSYNEQFF.

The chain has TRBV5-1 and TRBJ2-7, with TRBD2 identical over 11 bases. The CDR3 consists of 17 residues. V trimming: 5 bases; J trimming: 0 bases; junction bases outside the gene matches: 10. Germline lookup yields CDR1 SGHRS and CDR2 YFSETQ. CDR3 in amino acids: CASRVDGTSGLSYEQYF. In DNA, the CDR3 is TGCGCCAGCAGGGTAGACGGGACTAGCGGTCTCTCCTACGAGCAGTACTTC.

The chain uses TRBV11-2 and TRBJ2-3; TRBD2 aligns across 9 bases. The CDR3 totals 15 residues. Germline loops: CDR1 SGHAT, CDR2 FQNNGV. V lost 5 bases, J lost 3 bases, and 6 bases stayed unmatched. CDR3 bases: TGTGCCAGCAGCGCGCCGGGACTAGCTACAGATACGCAGTATTTT. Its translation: CASSAPGLATDTQYF.

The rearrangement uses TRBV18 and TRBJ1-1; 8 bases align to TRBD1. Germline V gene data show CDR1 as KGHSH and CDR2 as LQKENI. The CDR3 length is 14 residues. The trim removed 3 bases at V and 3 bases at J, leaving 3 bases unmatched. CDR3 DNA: TGTGCCAGCTCACCGACAGGGGTTTACACTGAAGCTTTCTTT. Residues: CASSPTGVYTEAFF.

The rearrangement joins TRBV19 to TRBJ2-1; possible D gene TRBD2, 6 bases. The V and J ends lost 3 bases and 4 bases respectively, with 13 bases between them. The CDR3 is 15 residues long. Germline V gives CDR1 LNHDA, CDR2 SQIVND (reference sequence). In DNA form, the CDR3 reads TGTGCCAGTAGTATGGGCGGGATCGAATACAATGAGCAGTTCTTC. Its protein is CASSMGGIEYNEQFF.

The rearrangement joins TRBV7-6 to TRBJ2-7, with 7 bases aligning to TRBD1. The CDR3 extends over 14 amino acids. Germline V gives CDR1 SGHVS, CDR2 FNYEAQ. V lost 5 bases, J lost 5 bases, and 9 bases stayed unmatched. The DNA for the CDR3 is TGTGCCAGCAGCCCAGGGGGTTTCAGCCACGAGCAGTACTTC. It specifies CASSPGGFSHEQYF. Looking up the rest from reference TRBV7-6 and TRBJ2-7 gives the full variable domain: GAGVSQSPRYKVTKRGQDVALRCDPISGHVSLYWYRQALGQGPEFLTYFNYEAQQDKSGLPNDRFSAERPEGSISTLTIQRTEQRDSAMYRCASSPGGFSHEQYFGPGTRLTVT.

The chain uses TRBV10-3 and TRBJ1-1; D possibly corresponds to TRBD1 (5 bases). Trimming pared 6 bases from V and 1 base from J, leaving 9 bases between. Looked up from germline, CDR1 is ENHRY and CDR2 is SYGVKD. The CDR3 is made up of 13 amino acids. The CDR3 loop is CAISRQRNTEAFF. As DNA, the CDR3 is TGTGCCATCAGCCGACAGAGGAACACTGAAGCTTTCTTT.

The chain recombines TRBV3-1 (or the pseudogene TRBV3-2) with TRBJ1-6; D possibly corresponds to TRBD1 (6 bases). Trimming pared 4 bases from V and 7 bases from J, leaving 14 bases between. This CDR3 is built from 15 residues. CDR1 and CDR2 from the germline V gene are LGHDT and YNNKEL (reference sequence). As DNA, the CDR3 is TGTGCCAGCAGCCTTTCACAGGGAAGAAATTCACCCCTCCACTTT. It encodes CASSLSQGRNSPLHF.